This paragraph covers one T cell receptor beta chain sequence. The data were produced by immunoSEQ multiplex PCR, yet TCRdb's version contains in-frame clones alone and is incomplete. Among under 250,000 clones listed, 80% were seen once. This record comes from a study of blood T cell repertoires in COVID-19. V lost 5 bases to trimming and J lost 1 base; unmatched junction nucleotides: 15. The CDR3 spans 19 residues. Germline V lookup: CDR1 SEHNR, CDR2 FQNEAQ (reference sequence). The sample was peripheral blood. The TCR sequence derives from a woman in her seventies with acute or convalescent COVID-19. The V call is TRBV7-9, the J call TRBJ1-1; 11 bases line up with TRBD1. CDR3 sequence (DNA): TGTGCCAGCAGCCCCGAGGACAGGGGGCGATCATACAGGAACACTGAAGCTTTCTTT. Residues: CASSPEDRGRSYRNTEAFF.